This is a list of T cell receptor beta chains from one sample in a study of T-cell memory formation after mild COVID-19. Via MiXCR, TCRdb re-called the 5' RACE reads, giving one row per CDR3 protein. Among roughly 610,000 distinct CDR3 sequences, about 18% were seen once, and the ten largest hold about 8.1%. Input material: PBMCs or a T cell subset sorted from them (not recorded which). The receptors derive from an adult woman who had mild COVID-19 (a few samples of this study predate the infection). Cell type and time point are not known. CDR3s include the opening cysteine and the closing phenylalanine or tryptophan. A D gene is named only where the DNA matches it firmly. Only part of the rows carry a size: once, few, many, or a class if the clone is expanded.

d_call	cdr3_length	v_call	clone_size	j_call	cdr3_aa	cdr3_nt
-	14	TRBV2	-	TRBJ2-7	CASSESWSGYEQYF	TGTGCCAGCAGTGAATCGTGGTCGGGATACGAGCAGTACTTC
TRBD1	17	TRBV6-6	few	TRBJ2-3	CASSTSWTGMGTDTQYF	TGTGCCAGCAGTACCTCCTGGACAGGGATGGGCACAGATACGCAGTATTTT
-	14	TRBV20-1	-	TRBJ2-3	CSASRRESTDTQYF	TGCAGTGCTAGTCGCCGGGAAAGCACAGATACGCAGTATTTT
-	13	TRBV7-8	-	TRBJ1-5	CASSLAGMQPQHF	TGTGCCAGCAGCTTAGCCGGGATGCAGCCCCAGCATTTT
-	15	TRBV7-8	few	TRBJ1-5	CASSLARNPGQPQHF	TGTGCCAGCAGCTTAGCGCGAAATCCCGGTCAGCCCCAGCATTTT
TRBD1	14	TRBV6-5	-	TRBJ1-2	CASNPTGGAFGYTF	TGTGCCAGCAACCCGACAGGGGGGGCATTTGGCTACACCTTC
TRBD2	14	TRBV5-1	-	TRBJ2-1	CASSTELAGNEQFF	TGCGCCAGCAGCACTGAACTAGCGGGGAATGAGCAGTTCTTC
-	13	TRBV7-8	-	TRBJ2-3	CASSLLVGDTQYF	TGTGCCAGCAGCTTACTCGTGGGAGATACGCAGTATTTT
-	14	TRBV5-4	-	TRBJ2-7	CASSSRGKGYEQYF	TGTGCCAGCAGCTCTCGGGGAAAAGGGTACGAGCAGTACTTC
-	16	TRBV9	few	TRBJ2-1	CASSVGGVASYNEQFF	TGTGCCAGCAGCGTAGGGGGGGTGGCCTCCTACAATGAGCAGTTCTTC
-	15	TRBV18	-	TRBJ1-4	CASSRDSATNEKLFF	TGTGCCAGCTCACGCGACAGTGCAACTAATGAAAAACTGTTTTTT
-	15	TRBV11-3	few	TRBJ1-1	CASSLTRAPGTEAFF	TGTGCCAGCAGCTTGACCAGGGCCCCAGGCACTGAAGCTTTCTTT
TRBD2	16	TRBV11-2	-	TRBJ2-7	CASSSPGRAGDWEQYF	TGTGCCAGCAGTTCACCCGGTCGAGCGGGGGATTGGGAGCAGTACTTC
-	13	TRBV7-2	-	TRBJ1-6	CASSFLGDSPLHF	TGTGCCAGCAGTTTTTTAGGGGATTCACCCCTCCACTTT
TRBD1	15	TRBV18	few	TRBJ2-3	CASTLDRVSTDTQYF	TGTGCCAGCACACTCGACAGGGTGAGCACAGATACGCAGTATTTT
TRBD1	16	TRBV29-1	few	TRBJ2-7	CSVELWSGTGMREQYF	TGCAGCGTTGAACTGTGGAGCGGGACAGGGATGAGGGAGCAGTACTTC
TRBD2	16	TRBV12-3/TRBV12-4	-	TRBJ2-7	CASSPKGLAGSYEQYF	TGTGCCAGCAGTCCCAAGGGACTAGCGGGTAGCTACGAGCAGTACTTC
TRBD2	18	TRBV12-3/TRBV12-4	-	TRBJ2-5	CASSPGLAGVRYKETQYF	TGTGCCAGCAGTCCGGGACTAGCGGGGGTGCGGTACAAAGAGACCCAGTACTTC
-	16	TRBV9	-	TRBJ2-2	CASSVGVAGVAGELFF	TGTGCCAGCAGCGTAGGAGTGGCAGGGGTAGCCGGGGAGCTGTTTTTT
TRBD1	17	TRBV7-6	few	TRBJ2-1	CASSMRIGGQGNNEQFF	TGTGCCAGCAGCATGAGGATTGGGGGACAGGGGAATAATGAGCAGTTCTTC
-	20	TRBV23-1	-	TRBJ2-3	CASSQSPPSRVGSSTDTQYF	TGCGCCAGCAGTCAATCGCCTCCCTCCCGCGTTGGTTCTAGCACAGATACGCAGTATTTT
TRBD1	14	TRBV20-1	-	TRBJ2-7	CSARRDRAFYEQYF	TGCAGTGCTAGGAGGGACAGGGCGTTCTACGAGCAGTACTTC
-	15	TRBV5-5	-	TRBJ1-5	CASSYFLGPNQPQHF	TGTGCCAGCAGCTACTTCTTGGGGCCCAATCAGCCCCAGCATTTT
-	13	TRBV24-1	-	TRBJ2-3	CATSNRAADTQYF	TGTGCCACCAGTAACAGGGCAGCAGATACGCAGTATTTT
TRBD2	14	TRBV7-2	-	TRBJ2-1	CASRPSGGLNEQFF	TGTGCCAGCAGACCCAGCGGGGGGCTCAATGAGCAGTTCTTC
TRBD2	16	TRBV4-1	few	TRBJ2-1	CASSLPGLAGGDGRFF	TGCGCCAGCAGCTTACCGGGACTAGCGGGAGGGGACGGCAGATTCTTC
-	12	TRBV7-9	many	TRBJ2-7	CASSLRDWEQYF	TGTGCCAGCAGCTTGCGGGACTGGGAGCAGTACTTC
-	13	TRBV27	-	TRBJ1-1	CASSSRRTTEAFF	TGTGCCAGCAGTTCCAGACGGACCACTGAAGCTTTCTTT
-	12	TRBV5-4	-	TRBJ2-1	CASLTEGNEQFF	TGTGCCAGCTTAACCGAGGGGAATGAGCAGTTCTTC
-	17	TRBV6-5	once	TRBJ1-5	CASSFRDPGPSNQPQHF	TGTGCCAGCAGTTTCCGGGACCCGGGGCCGAGCAATCAGCCCCAGCATTTT
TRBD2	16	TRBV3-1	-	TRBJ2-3	CASSQGASGFTDTQYF	TGTGCCAGCAGCCAAGGGGCTAGCGGCTTCACAGATACGCAGTATTTT
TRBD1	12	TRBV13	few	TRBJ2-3	CASSLTGEPQYF	TGTGCCAGCAGCTTGACAGGGGAGCCGCAGTATTTT
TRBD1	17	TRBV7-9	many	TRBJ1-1	CASSLAGQGRMNTEAFF	TGTGCCAGCAGCTTAGCAGGACAGGGGCGGATGAACACTGAAGCTTTCTTT
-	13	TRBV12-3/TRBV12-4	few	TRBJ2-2	CASNLGRTGELFF	TGTGCCAGCAACCTAGGCCGCACCGGGGAGCTGTTTTTT
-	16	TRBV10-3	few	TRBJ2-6	CAIRGDVPSGANVLTF	TGTGCCATCAGGGGAGATGTCCCCTCTGGGGCCAACGTCCTGACTTTC
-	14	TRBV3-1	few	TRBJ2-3	CASSQGDWRDTQYF	TGTGCCAGCAGCCAGGGGGACTGGAGGGATACGCAGTATTTT
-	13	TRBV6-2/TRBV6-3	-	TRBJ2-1	CASTLVVGHEQFF	TGTGCCAGCACTCTCGTCGTCGGGCATGAGCAGTTCTTC
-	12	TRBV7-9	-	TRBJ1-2	CAVTRLNYGYTF	TGTGCCGTCACCAGGCTCAACTATGGCTACACCTTC
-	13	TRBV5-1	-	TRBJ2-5	CASTRGVQETKYF	TGCGCCAGCACCCGAGGAGTCCAAGAGACCAAGTACTTC
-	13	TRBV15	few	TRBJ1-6	CATSRDPNSPLHF	TGTGCCACCAGCAGAGATCCGAATTCACCCCTCCACTTT
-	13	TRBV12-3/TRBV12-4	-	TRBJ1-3	CATMGLGGNTIYF	TGTGCCACCATGGGGTTGGGCGGAAACACCATATATTTT
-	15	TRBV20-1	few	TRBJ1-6	CSALLGSSYNSPLHF	TGCAGTGCCCTGTTGGGGTCCTCCTATAATTCACCCCTCCACTTT
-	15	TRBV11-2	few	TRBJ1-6	CASSLGGPARSPLHF	TGTGCCAGCAGCTTAGGTGGCCCCGCTAGGTCACCCCTCCACTTT
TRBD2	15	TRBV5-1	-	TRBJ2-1	CASSPGGGSGEKQFF	TGCGCCAGCAGCCCGGGAGGGGGTTCAGGGGAAAAGCAGTTCTTC
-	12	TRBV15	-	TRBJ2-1	CATSRDGTRQFF	TGTGCCACCAGCAGAGATGGGACCCGGCAGTTCTTC
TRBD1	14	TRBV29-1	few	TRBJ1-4	CSVGGQGSNEKLFF	TGCAGCGTGGGTGGACAGGGTTCCAATGAAAAACTGTTTTTT
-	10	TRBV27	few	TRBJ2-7	CASWSDEQYF	TGTGCCAGCTGGTCGGACGAGCAGTACTTC
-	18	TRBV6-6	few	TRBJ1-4	CASSFTVTPNGGNEKLFF	TGTGCCAGCAGTTTCACAGTCACCCCGAATGGGGGTAATGAAAAACTGTTTTTT